This TCR beta chain was obtained from a study of T cell repertoires in cytomegalovirus infection. Study context: Used in the study were CMV epitopes, some recently identified and HLA-C-restricted, others well-studied and HLA-B-restricted.

TCRdb recomputed calls from the reads with MiXCR, one row per CDR3 protein. The repertoire has hundreds of thousands of distinct CDR3 sequences, roughly 34% of them found once; the top ten carry 17%. Regarding this clonotype: Antigen: not known.

The CDR3 is 14 amino acids. V dropped 5 bases and J dropped 4 bases, with 12 bases sitting between them. Germline assignment: CDR1 SGHNT and CDR2 YENEEA. The chain combines TRBV11-3 with TRBJ2-1, with D perhaps assigned TRBD1 or TRBD2 (6 bases each). The sequence was obtained from a human donor in good health (CMV status not recorded). Some clones in this sample may be carry-over from other donors' samples. The sequencing used cultured PBMCs, collected from culture after CMV antigen stimulation. The CDR3: CASSRQGTYNEQFF. CDR3 DNA: TGTGCCAGCAGCCGGCAGGGGACTTACAATGAGCAGTTCTTC.